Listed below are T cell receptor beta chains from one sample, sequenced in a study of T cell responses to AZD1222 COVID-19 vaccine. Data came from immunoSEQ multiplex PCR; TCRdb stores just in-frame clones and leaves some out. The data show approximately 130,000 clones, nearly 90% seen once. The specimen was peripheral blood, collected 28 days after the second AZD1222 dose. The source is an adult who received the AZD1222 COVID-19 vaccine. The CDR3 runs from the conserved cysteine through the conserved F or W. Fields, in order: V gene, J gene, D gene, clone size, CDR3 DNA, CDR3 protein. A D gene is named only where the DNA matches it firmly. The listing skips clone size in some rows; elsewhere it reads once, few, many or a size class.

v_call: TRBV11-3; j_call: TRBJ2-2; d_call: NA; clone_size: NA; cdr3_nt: TGTGCCAGCAGCTTTTTAGACACCGGGGAGCTGTTTTTT; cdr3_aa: CASSFLDTGELFF
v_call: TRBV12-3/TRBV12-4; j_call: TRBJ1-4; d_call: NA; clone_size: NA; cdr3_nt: TGTGCCAGCGCAGGGGAGGAAAAACTGTTTTTT; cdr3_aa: CASAGEEKLFF
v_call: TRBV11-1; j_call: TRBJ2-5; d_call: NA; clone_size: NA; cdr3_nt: TGTGCCAGCAGCGTGGTGGGGGGCCCCACGGGGACCCAGTACTTC; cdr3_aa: CASSVVGGPTGTQYF
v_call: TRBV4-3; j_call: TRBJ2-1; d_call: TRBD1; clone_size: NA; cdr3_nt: TGCGCCAGCAGCCCCCGGACAGGGGGCAATGAGCAGTTCTTC; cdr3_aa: CASSPRTGGNEQFF
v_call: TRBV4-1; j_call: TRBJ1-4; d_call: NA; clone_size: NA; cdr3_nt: TGCGCCAGCAGCCAAGATATGGAAAAACTGTTTTTT; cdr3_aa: CASSQDMEKLFF
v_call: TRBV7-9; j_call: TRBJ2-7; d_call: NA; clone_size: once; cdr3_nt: TGTGCCAGCAGCTTAGACTACGAGCAGTACTTC; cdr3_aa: CASSLDYEQYF
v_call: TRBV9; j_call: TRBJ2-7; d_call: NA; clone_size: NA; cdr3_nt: TGTGCCAGCAGCGTAGGTGTCCAGGGGACCTACGAGCAGTACTTC; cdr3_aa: CASSVGVQGTYEQYF
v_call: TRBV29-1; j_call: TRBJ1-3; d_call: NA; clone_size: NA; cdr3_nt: TGCAGCGTTGGTTGGTCTGGAAACACCATATATTTT; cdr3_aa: CSVGWSGNTIYF
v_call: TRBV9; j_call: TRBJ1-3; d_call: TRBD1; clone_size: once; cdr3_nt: TGTGCCAGCAGCTCCCCCCCGGAGAGACAGGGCCTATCTGGAAACACCATATATTTT; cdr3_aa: CASSSPPERQGLSGNTIYF
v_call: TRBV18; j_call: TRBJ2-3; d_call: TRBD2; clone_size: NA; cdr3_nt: TGTGCCAGCTCACCGCCAGCGGGGGACGATACGCAGTATTTT; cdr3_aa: CASSPPAGDDTQYF